This TCR beta chain is from a study of shared clonotypes between healthy human individuals (dated by TCRdb to 2020 to 2021). For the study in its entirety: A few men and a couple of women, aged 18 to 49 years, made up the cohort. For each donor, three plates each were used for CD4 naive and CD4 memory, two plates were used for CD8 naive, and one plate was used for CD8 memory. To estimate repertoire size and how much clonotype sharing occurs between individuals, the study deeply sequenced the blood TCR repertoires of roughly 5 healthy adults. Libraries were prepared and TCR repertoires were sequenced by different laboratories using diverse techniques, in order to increase sequencing depth and limit assay-specific biases. Between about 0.85 and 8.9 billion PBMCs per donor were obtained by leukapheresis.

Using the deep immunoSEQ assay, TCR CDR3 regions were amplified from genomic DNA by multiplex PCR. Extracted genomic DNA from each cell subset was distributed evenly across all wells of several immunoSEQ 96-well plates, and each plate was treated as a replicate. For sorted subsets, approximately 190 ng of genomic DNA, equivalent to some 30,000 T cell genomes, went into each replicate PCR. The purified libraries were quantified using a Qubit 3.0 fluorometer, sized with a Bioanalyzer 2100, and then quantified again using the KAPA Library Quantification kit. A separate single-read 150-cycle Illumina NextSeq 550 flow cell was used to sequence each immunoSEQ 96-well plate. Concerning the study's data processing: The immunoSEQ output contained only junctional sequences without quality scores, so filtering could not match that applied to full-length reads. Sequences were annotated with PyIR, a Python wrapper for IgBLAST v1.9, and V/J genes and CDR3 were assigned using IMGT germline references. Reads with weak V/J assignments (E-value above 1e-6), missing CDR3, stop codons, out-of-frame junctions, or ambiguous translated residues were removed. V3J clonotypes were defined by identical inferred V gene, J gene, and CDR3 amino acid sequence. To compute the percentage overlap between repertoires, the number of shared unique clonotypes was divided by the size of the smaller repertoire. Repertoire richness was assessed with RTK rarefaction, the Chao1 estimator, and Recon v2.1 estimates of unobserved clonotypes. OLGA was used to compute generation probabilities for all TCRbeta clonotypes that the gDNA method yielded from a handful of donors. In TCRdb, the immuneACCESS table is reduced to in-frame sequences with V and J assigned. These tables do not hold every clone; where another copy was compared, an unresolved V gene accounts for under half, and the others remain unexplained. Clone size and the V and J calls come from that table; the DNA yielded D and trimming. The sample records 1 million to 1.3 million clones, 78% of which are singletons. The ten largest clonotypes hold roughly 0.62% of the sample.

What the study reported, not specific to this receptor: Sampling was restricted to blood, and TCR repertoires in tissue are likely to differ from TCR repertoires in blood. Estimated clonotype richness was generally larger for naive than for memory subsets. Based on pairwise subsampling, the degree of clonotype sharing among donors was expected to be affected by sequencing depth. Because the study included a small number of donors, the genetic and exposure-history diversity represented was limited. About 5% of naive CD4, 3.5% of naive CD8, about 2.5% of memory CD4, and 0.35% to 0.5% of memory CD8 clonotypes were shared across a few donors. Higher generation probabilities were observed for clonotypes shared by all four sorted-subset donors than for non-shared clonotypes. Even with the large sequencing depth, rarefaction of the sorted-subset datasets indicated that sequencing was incomplete.

According to the germline V gene, CDR1 reads SGHRS and CDR2 reads YFSETQ. Including cysteine and phenylalanine, the CDR3 has 15 amino acids. Of the read, only the CDR3 DNA is kept; its 45 bases are in frame from base 1. The V end loses 0 bases and the J end loses 1 base, and a stretch of 10 bases separates them. Comment on this clone: Its antigen has not been determined. The sample holds no much larger clone one base away, and base qualities are not on file.

The donors were healthy, HIV-negative adults with no recently reported acute infections or vaccinations. Every donor was a Caucasian adult living in Nashville, Tennessee, USA. CD4+ T cells were enriched through magnetic negative selection, after which naive cells were positively selected on CD45RA and the remaining negative fraction served as the memory subset. Blood was collected by leukapheresis, and PBMCs were isolated by Ficoll-Histopaque density gradient centrifugation and then cryopreserved in liquid nitrogen vapor phase. Analytical flow cytometry was used to check the purity and quantity of every magnetically sorted T cell population. Each sorted fraction had its genomic DNA isolated and then quantified by UV absorbance on a Nanodrop 2000c.

This TCR derives from a man between 18 and 29 years old in good health. Some clones in this sample may be carry-over from other donors' samples. The V and J genes are TRBV5-1 and TRBJ1-1, and TRBD1 may be the D gene, going by 6 matching bases. Material: memory CD4+ T cells from PBMCs. What this sample's cell subset or site label stands for: CD45RA-negative fraction. The sequenced DNA: TGCGCCAGCAGCTTGGCAGGGGACACGAACACTGAAGCTTTCTTT. Translated, it reads CASSLAGDTNTEAFF. The reference TRBV5-1 and TRBJ1-1 proteins fill in what lies around the CDR3, so the full variable domain reads KAGVTQTPRYLIKTRGQQVTLSCSPISGHRSVSWYQQTPGQGLQFLFEYFSETQRNKGNFPGRFSGRQFSNSRSEMNVSTLELGDSALYLCASSLAGDTNTEAFFGQGTRLTVV.